This TCR beta chain was found in a study of metastatic and nonmetastatic thyroid tumors. Germline lookup yields CDR1 MDHEN and CDR2 SYDVKM. J was trimmed by 4 bases and V by 5 bases; bases with no gene match: 7. There are 15 residues in the CDR3. No patient received treatment before thyroid surgery. TCRdb ran MiXCR on the PCR reads. This table holds around 45,000 clones, 3% to 3.5% found once. This chain links TRBV28 with TRBJ2-3; 9 nucleotides line up with TRBD2. The receptor comes from a female donor with papillary thyroid cancer or a benign thyroid nodule (not recorded which). Some clones in this sample may be carry-over from other donors' samples. The sequencing input was blood. The CDR3 is CASSTQRGDADTQYF. The CDR3 nucleotides are TGTGCCAGCAGTACCCAGCGGGGGGACGCAGATACGCAGTATTTT. The full variable domain, in which reference TRBV28 and TRBJ2-3 provide the parts outside the CDR3, is DVKVTQSSRYLVKRTGEKVFLECVQDMDHENMFWYRQDPGLGLRLIYFSYDVKMKEKGDIPEGYSVSREKKERFSLILESASTNQTSMYLCASSTQRGDADTQYFGPGTRLTVL.